One and the same sample provided the 20 T cell receptor beta chains below, sequenced in a study of graft-versus-host responses after intestinal transplantation. Clones were read by immunoSEQ multiplex PCR, and TCRdb kept only the in-frame ones, dropping some. The sample carries about 86,000 clones, about 85% recorded once. Their antigens remain unidentified. This specimen was unstimulated CD4+ T cells sorted from spleen or lymph node cells, taken before transplant. The receptors stem from a human donor who was the organ donor for an intestinal transplant.

The gene calls are TRBV11-2 and TRBJ2-5; the match to TRBD2 covers 14 bases. V was clipped by 9 bases and J by 5 bases; unmatched bases: 8. The CDR3 has 15 amino acids. From germline, CDR1 is SGHAT and CDR2 FQNNGV. The CDR3 is CASFPGLAGVETQYF. CDR3 nucleotides: TGTGCCAGTTTTCCGGGACTAGCGGGAGTGGAGACCCAGTACTTC.

The genes are TRBV5-1 and TRBJ2-5; 8 nucleotides align to TRBD2. The CDR3 extends over 15 amino acids. Germline lookup yields CDR1 SGHRS and CDR2 YFSETQ. Trimming removed 0 bases from V and 5 bases from J; junction bases left unmatched: 6. In DNA form, the CDR3 reads TGCGCCAGCAGCTTGGGTAGCGGGAATAGGGAGACCCAGTACTTC. It specifies CASSLGSGNRETQYF.

This chain uses TRBV12-2 with TRBJ2-5; the table names TRBD2, a call not compared with the DNA. TRBV12-2 is a documented pseudogene. The CDR3 is 15 residues long. The chain's CDR3 is CASRLSGLLFQTQYF. The CDR3 nucleotides read TGTGCAAGTCGCTTATCGGGACTTCTCTTCCAGACCCAGTACTTC.

As to this clone: The same CDR3 arises from other DNA sequences in this sample as well. V is TRBV18 and J is TRBJ1-6; D is unclear. This CDR3 contains 14 residues. V shed 3 bases and J shed 5 bases, with 8 bases lying between them. From germline, CDR1 is KGHSH and CDR2 LQKENI. CDR3 DNA: TGTGCCAGCTCACCGTTCGGGGATAATTCACCCCTCCACTTT. Encoded protein: CASSPFGDNSPLHF.

V and J are TRBV6-6 and TRBJ2-3, with no clear D. This CDR3 spans 13 amino acids. The V gene lost 4 bases and the J gene lost 3 bases, with 8 bases spanning the gap. Germline V gene lookup returns CDR1 MNHNY and CDR2 SVGAGI (reference sequence). The CDR3 protein is CASSSGSTDTQYF. For the CDR3, the DNA is TGTGCCAGCAGTTCAGGCTCAACAGATACGCAGTATTTT.

This clone was seen a single time. V is TRBV11-3 and J is TRBJ2-1, with unresolved D. CDR1 and CDR2 (germline): SGHNT, YENEEA. The CDR3 length is 16 residues. The V and J ends lost 1 base and 0 bases respectively, with 10 bases between them. CDR3 DNA sequence: TGTGCCAGCAGCTTAGGTAGAGTTAGCTCCTACAATGAGCAGTTCTTC. It translates to CASSLGRVSSYNEQFF.

This clone has only one observation. This chain joins TRBV6-6 and TRBJ1-4; D is unresolved. This CDR3 comprises 15 residues. CDR1 is MNHNY, CDR2 SVGAGI, per germline (reference sequence). V lost 0 bases and J lost 4, with 9 bases in between. In DNA form, the CDR3 reads TGTGCCAGCAGTTACTCGAATTCAGTTAATGAAAAACTGTTTTTT. Its protein product is CASSYSNSVNEKLFF.

The chain employs TRBV6-1 and TRBJ2-7; 8 bases align to TRBD1. V trimming: 4 bases; J trimming: 5 bases; junction bases outside the gene matches: 4. CDR1 and CDR2 (germline): MNHNS, SASEGT. This CDR3 is built from 13 residues. Here the CDR3 reads CASSAQGANEQYF. The CDR3 DNA reads as TGTGCCAGCAGTGCCCAGGGGGCGAACGAGCAGTACTTC.

The rearrangement joins TRBV29-1 to TRBJ2-1; perhaps TRBD1 as D (6 bases). The CDR3 contains 12 residues. Germline V gene lookup returns CDR1 SQVTM and CDR2 ANQGSEA. V lost 6 bases and J lost 7, with 13 bases in between. In nucleotides, the CDR3 is TGCAGCGTATGGGTAAGGGGGAATGAGCAGTTCTTC. Translated: CSVWVRGNEQFF.

This chain joins TRBV5-1 and TRBJ2-1; 8 nucleotides line up with TRBD2. The CDR3 runs 17 residues. Germline V gene data show CDR1 as SGHRS and CDR2 as YFSETQ. V was pared by 1 base and J by 0 bases, with 6 bases of the junction left unmatched. CDR3 amino acids: CASSLFGGVSSYNEQFF. In DNA form, the CDR3 reads TGCGCCAGCAGCTTGTTCGGGGGGGTGAGCTCCTACAATGAGCAGTTCTTC. Supplemented by reference TRBV5-1 and TRBJ2-1, the full variable domain reads KAGVTQTPRYLIKTRGQQVTLSCSPISGHRSVSWYQQTPGQGLQFLFEYFSETQRNKGNFPGRFSGRQFSNSRSEMNVSTLELGDSALYLCASSLFGGVSSYNEQFFGPGTRLTVL.

V usage is TRBV5-1 and J usage is TRBJ2-5; tentative D call: TRBD2 (6 bases). The J call is doubtful: the DNA matches TRBJ2-7 better. CDR1 and CDR2 from the germline V gene are SGHRS and YFSETQ. The CDR3 has 14 residues. CDR3 nucleotides: TGCGCCAGCAAGTTGGGGGAGGATAGCGACGAGCAGTACTTC. Translation: CASKLGEDSDEQYF.

This chain joins TRBV7-9 and TRBJ2-3, with D unresolved. Trimming pared 5 bases from V and 1 base from J, leaving 16 bases between. Germline values: CDR1 SEHNR, CDR2 FQNEAQ (reference sequence). The CDR3 consists of 16 residues. CDR3 in DNA: TGTGCCAGCAGCCCGAGAAGCCACTCACGCACAGATACGCAGTATTTT. This encodes CASSPRSHSRTDTQYF.

This rearrangement joins TRBV6-5 to TRBJ2-3; D is unclear. V shed 6 bases and J shed 4 bases, with 14 bases lying between them. Germline CDR1 reads MNHEY; CDR2 reads SVGAGI. The CDR3 has 14 amino acids. The CDR3, as DNA: TGTGCCAGCAGCCGATTCTACCGGGCAGATACGCAGTATTTT. It codes for CASSRFYRADTQYF.

This clone was seen only a few times. The chain joins TRBV6-5 to TRBJ2-7; TRBD1 is a possible D gene (6 bases). Trimming cost V 2 bases and J 2 bases, with 10 bases left between them. Per germline, CDR1 MNHEY and CDR2 SVGAGI. The CDR3 length is 14 residues. The CDR3 nucleotides read TGTGCCAGCAGTTACGGGGGCGGAGCCTACGAGCAGTACTTC. As protein: CASSYGGGAYEQYF.

This clone was counted once. The chain employs TRBV7-9 and TRBJ2-2; 8 nucleotides match TRBD2. Looked up from germline, CDR1 is SEHNR and CDR2 is FQNEAQ (reference sequence). Losses at the gene ends were 5 bases for V and 5 bases for J; bases not matched to a gene: 7. This CDR3 is 15 amino acids long. CDR3 DNA sequence: TGTGCCAGCAGCCAAGCGGGAGAAGGGACCGGGGAGCTGTTTTTT. It yields the protein CASSQAGEGTGELFF. Based on the CDR3 plus reference TRBV7-9 and TRBJ2-2, the full variable domain is DTGVSQNPRHKITKRGQNVTFRCDPISEHNRLYWYRQTLGQGPEFLTYFQNEAQLEKSRLLSDRFSAERPKGSFSTLEIQRTEQGDSAMYLCASSQAGEGTGELFFGEGSRLTVL.

This clone appeared a single time. The CDR3 coding sequence is TGTGCCAGCAAGATTTGGGCCGAAGCTTTCTTT. Translation: CASKIWAEAFF. This sequence joins TRBV6-1 and TRBJ1-1; no definite D call. V shed 7 bases and J shed 8 bases, with 11 bases lying between them. Germline V gene data show CDR1 as MNHNS and CDR2 as SASEGT. CDR3 size: 11 residues.

This clone has more than one count but fewer than ten. V and J are TRBV2 and TRBJ1-2; TRBD1 matches at 7 bases. The trim removed 1 base at V and 8 bases at J, leaving 4 bases unmatched. This CDR3 region has 13 residues. CDR1 SNHLY and CDR2 FYNNEI come from the germline V gene. The CDR3 DNA reads as TGTGCCAGCAGTGAAGAGGGGACAGCGGGCTACACCTTC. It codes for CASSEEGTAGYTF.

V is TRBV27 and J is TRBJ2-7, with 9 bases fitting TRBD2. The germline gives CDR1 MNHEY, CDR2 SMNVEV (reference sequence). V was clipped by 5 bases and J by 1 base; unmatched bases: 3. The CDR3 runs 14 residues. CDR3 amino acids: CASSTLAGSYEQYF. The CDR3 region has the DNA TGTGCCAGCAGTACTCTAGCGGGGTCCTACGAGCAGTACTTC.

The chain employs TRBV7-8 and TRBJ1-3; D not resolved. V lost 1 base and J lost 0, with 10 bases in between. Germline CDR1 SGHVS, CDR2 FQNEAQ. The CDR3 has 16 residues. The CDR3, as DNA: TGTGCCAGCAGCTTAGTGTGGCCGGGCTCTGGAAACACCATATATTTT. Protein: CASSLVWPGSGNTIYF. Variable domain in full (rest from reference TRBV7-8 and TRBJ1-3): GAGVSQSPRYKVAKRGQDVALRCDPISGHVSLFWYQQALGQGPEFLTYFQNEAQLDKSGLPSDRFFAERPEGSVSTLKIQRTQQEDSAVYLCASSLVWPGSGNTIYFGEGSWLTVV.

In this sample, this clone turned up once. DNA for the CDR3: TGCGCCAGCAGCCTGGACCACATGAACACTGAAGCTTTCTTT. Translating it yields CASSLDHMNTEAFF. This sequence joins TRBV5-1 and TRBJ1-1; D unresolved. V was pared by 4 bases and J by 0 bases, with 10 bases between. CDR1 and CDR2 from the germline V gene are SGHRS and YFSETQ. The CDR3 runs to 14 residues.